The 32 T cell receptor beta chains listed next were all sequenced from one sample in a study of T cell responses to AZD1222 COVID-19 vaccine. The repertoire was sequenced with immunoSEQ multiplex PCR; TCRdb's copy has only in-frame clones and lacks some. Of fewer than 90,000 clones detected, roughly 86% appear once; the ten largest clones hold approximately 5.6%. Sequenced material: peripheral blood, taken 28 days after the second AZD1222 dose. These TCRs come from an adult who received the AZD1222 COVID-19 vaccine.

The V gene is TRBV10-2, the J gene TRBJ1-1; no definite D call. Germline V gene data show CDR1 as WSHSY and CDR2 as SAAADI. This CDR3 has 13 residues. The V end was cut by 4 bases, the J end by 0 bases, with 6 bases between. The chain's CDR3 is CASSAGVNTEAFF. The CDR3 bases are TGCGCCAGCAGTGCTGGGGTGAACACTGAAGCTTTCTTT.

CDR3: CASSPSGAGGNIQYF. For the CDR3, the DNA is TGTGCCAGCAGTCCCTCGGGGGCGGGTGGGAACATTCAGTACTTC. The chain employs TRBV28 and TRBJ2-4; D is perhaps TRBD1 or TRBD2 (6 bases each). This CDR3 spans 15 amino acids. Looked up from germline, CDR1 is MDHEN and CDR2 is SYDVKM. Trimming took off 5 bases at V and 7 bases at J, with 18 bases between the two ends.

The gene calls are TRBV11-1 and TRBJ1-2; 7 nucleotides line up with TRBD1. The CDR3 sequence is 16 residues long. V lost 2 bases, J lost 6 bases, and 12 bases stayed unmatched. Per the germline V gene, CDR1 is SGHAT and CDR2 is FQDESV (reference sequence). The CDR3 spells CASSLYGQASGDGYTF. The DNA for the CDR3 is TGTGCCAGCAGCTTATATGGACAGGCGAGTGGAGATGGCTACACCTTC.

The chain employs TRBV27 and TRBJ1-5; D not resolved. Trimming removed 5 bases from V and 7 bases from J, with 9 bases in between. The CDR3 covers 12 residues. CDR1 and CDR2 (germline): MNHEY, SMNVEV (reference sequence). The CDR3 DNA is TGTGCCAGCAGTGTCACCGGACAGCCCCAGCATTTT. Its translation: CASSVTGQPQHF.

The chain recombines TRBV28 with TRBJ2-7, with 9 bases aligning to TRBD2. The V and J ends lost 6 bases and 3 bases, in that order; junction bases with no gene match: 9. This CDR3 is built from 15 residues. The germline gives CDR1 MDHEN, CDR2 SYDVKM. As DNA, the CDR3 is TGTGCCAGCAGCCCGGGTAGCGGGGGCCTCTACGAGCAGTACTTC. It is translated as CASSPGSGGLYEQYF. Complete variable domain (other parts from reference TRBV28 and TRBJ2-7): DVKVTQSSRYLVKRTGEKVFLECVQDMDHENMFWYRQDPGLGLRLIYFSYDVKMKEKGDIPEGYSVSREKKERFSLILESASTNQTSMYLCASSPGSGGLYEQYFGPGTRLTVT.

This sequence joins TRBV5-1 and TRBJ1-4, with D perhaps TRBD1 (5 bases). Germline loops: CDR1 SGHRS, CDR2 YFSETQ. V was clipped by 4 bases and J by 7 bases, with 14 bases between them. This CDR3 comprises 14 residues. The CDR3 region is CASSRDGGGEKLFF. The CDR3 DNA is TGCGCCAGCAGCCGGGACGGAGGAGGTGAAAAACTGTTTTTT.

This clone was seen a single time. The chain recombines TRBV5-6 with TRBJ1-6, with 8 bases lining up with TRBD1. The CDR3 is 16 amino acids. The V gene end was trimmed by 0 bases and the J gene end by 4 bases; junction bases not matched to a gene: 3. Germline V gene data show CDR1 as SGHDT and CDR2 as YYEEEE. Here the CDR3 reads CASSLGTGRYNSPLHF. The DNA for the CDR3 is TGTGCCAGCAGCTTGGGGACAGGGAGGTATAATTCACCCCTCCACTTT.

The chain uses TRBV6-5 and TRBJ2-3, with 10 bases identical to TRBD2. Germline V gene lookup returns CDR1 MNHEY and CDR2 SVGAGI. This CDR3 is 14 amino acids long. V gave up 5 bases and J gave up 4 bases; unmatched junction bases: 3. CDR3 coding DNA: TGTGCCAGCAGTAGCGGGGGGGCCTCAGATACGCAGTATTTT. It specifies CASSSGGASDTQYF.

The chain employs TRBV7-6 and TRBJ2-5; D ambiguous. TRBJ2-7 explains the end of the DNA better; the J call may be wrong. Germline CDR1 SGHVS, CDR2 FNYEAQ. The CDR3 runs to 12 residues. As DNA, the CDR3 is TGTGCCAGCAGCTCAAGCTCCTACGAGCAGTACTTC. Protein product: CASSSSSYEQYF.

J is TRBJ2-7 and V is TRBV20-1; D gene uncertain. Germline assignment: CDR1 DFQATT and CDR2 SNEGSKA (reference sequence). CDR3 length equals 11 residues. The V gene lost 5 bases and the J gene lost 3 bases, with 8 bases spanning the gap. CDR3 loop: CSADDVYEQYF. The CDR3 bases are TGCAGTGCTGATGACGTCTACGAGCAGTACTTC.

This clone was seen only once. The CDR3 bases are TGTGCCAGCAGCTCCGGGGTCGTTCGGTCCTACAATGAGCAGTTCTTC. It specifies CASSSGVVRSYNEQFF. The gene calls are TRBV7-2 and TRBJ2-1; a possible D gene is TRBD2 (5 bases). Per the germline V gene, CDR1 is SGHTA and CDR2 is FQGNSA. This CDR3 region has 16 residues. V dropped 4 bases and J dropped 1 base, with 14 bases sitting between them.

This chain uses TRBV19 with TRBJ2-7; D possibly corresponds to TRBD1 (6 bases). V was pared by 6 bases and J by 0 bases, with 12 bases between. The CDR3 totals 14 residues. CDR1 LNHDA and CDR2 SQIVND come from the germline V gene (reference sequence). Here the CDR3 DNA reads TGTGCCAGTAGAGACAGGAGGAGCTCCTACGAGCAGTACTTC. Translated: CASRDRRSSYEQYF.

The chain employs TRBV3-1 (or the pseudogene TRBV3-2) and TRBJ2-7, with 10 bases fitting TRBD1. V trimming: 4 bases; J trimming: 2 bases; junction bases outside the gene matches: 5. Germline values: CDR1 LGHDT, CDR2 YNNKEL (reference sequence). The CDR3 length is 15 residues. The CDR3: CASSPPGTGAYEQYF. CDR3 in DNA: TGTGCCAGCAGCCCCCCTGGGACAGGGGCCTACGAGCAGTACTTC.

J is TRBJ1-2 and V is TRBV30, with 9 bases aligning to TRBD1. V dropped 0 bases and J dropped 2; count of bases not matched to a gene: 4. The CDR3 extends over 15 amino acids. Germline-derived CDR1 and CDR2 are GTSNPN and SVGIG (reference sequence). CDR3 sequence reads: CAWSVGTGGNYGYTF. The DNA for the CDR3 is TGTGCCTGGAGTGTAGGAACAGGGGGCAACTATGGCTACACCTTC.

The chain recombines TRBV9 with TRBJ2-3; possible D gene TRBD1, 6 bases. This CDR3 comprises 14 residues. V lost 0 bases and J 6 bases, leaving 11 bases between the germline ends. Germline-derived CDR1 and CDR2 are SGDLS and YYNGEE. The CDR3 reads CASSVGQQGDTQYF. The CDR3, as DNA: TGTGCCAGCAGCGTAGGACAGCAGGGGGATACGCAGTATTTT.

The CDR3 coding sequence is TGTGCCAGCTCACCAACGGACAGGGGGGCCAACGAGCAGTACTTC. Translating it yields CASSPTDRGANEQYF. V gene TRBV18 combines with J gene TRBJ2-7; 10 bases map to TRBD1. The germline V gene encodes CDR1 KGHSH and CDR2 LQKENI. This CDR3 is 15 amino acids long. J was trimmed by 5 bases and V by 2 bases; bases with no gene match: 6.

This clone was counted once. The V gene is TRBV28, the J gene TRBJ1-1, with D perhaps TRBD1 (6 bases). The germline gives CDR1 MDHEN, CDR2 SYDVKM. V lost 8 bases and J 4 bases, leaving 20 bases between the germline ends. The CDR3 runs to 15 residues. DNA of the CDR3: TGTGCCAGCGGCGTAACAGGGTCCGGTGTCACTGAAGCTTTCTTT. This codes for CASGVTGSGVTEAFF.

V and J are TRBV19 and TRBJ2-2; 8 bases are a match to TRBD1. Germline V lookup: CDR1 LNHDA, CDR2 SQIVND (reference sequence). V gave up 6 bases and J gave up 5 bases; unmatched junction bases: 2. The CDR3 extends over 13 amino acids. CDR3 sequence (DNA): TGTGCCAGTAGCGGACAGGGAACCGGGGAGCTGTTTTTT. It yields the protein CASSGQGTGELFF.

The chain links TRBV4-1 to TRBJ1-5; 7 nucleotides line up with TRBD1. This CDR3 has 16 amino acids. Germline V gene sequence: CDR1 MGHRA, CDR2 YSYEKL. The V gene end was trimmed by 2 bases and the J gene end by 4 bases; junction bases not matched to a gene: 8. CDR3 sequence (DNA): TGCGCCAGCAGCCAATTACAGGGGCGCGGGAATCAGCCCCAGCATTTT. Protein sequence: CASSQLQGRGNQPQHF.

V gene TRBV19 combines with J gene TRBJ1-1; 9 bases line up with TRBD1. The germline V gene has CDR1 LNHDA and CDR2 SQIVND (reference sequence). The CDR3 is made up of 18 amino acids. The J segment lost 0 bases and the V segment lost 6 bases, leaving 14 bases of the junction unmatched. The CDR3: CASSPNRQGGWMNTEAFF. The CDR3 bases are TGTGCCAGTAGCCCCAATAGACAGGGGGGGTGGATGAACACTGAAGCTTTCTTT.

This clone was recorded only once. This chain links TRBV10-3 with TRBJ2-7; 8 bases are a match to TRBD1. The CDR3 consists of 14 residues. After removal of 6 bases from V and 2 bases from J, the junction contained 6 bases not matched to a gene. The germline V gene has CDR1 ENHRY and CDR2 SYGVKD. The chain's CDR3 is CAIRRTGTPYEQYF. CDR3 coding DNA: TGTGCCATCAGACGGACAGGGACCCCCTACGAGCAGTACTTC.

This clone was seen only once. The chain uses TRBV7-9 and TRBJ2-5, with 12 bases lining up with TRBD2. The ends lost 5 bases at V and 5 bases at J; junction bases unmatched: 9. CDR3 length: 16 amino acids. Germline V lookup: CDR1 SEHNR, CDR2 FQNEAQ (reference sequence). CDR3 loop: CASSPGGLAGRETQYF. CDR3 sequence (DNA): TGTGCCAGCAGCCCGGGAGGACTAGCGGGGCGGGAGACCCAGTACTTC.

The chain employs TRBV3-1 (or the pseudogene TRBV3-2) and TRBJ1-2; maybe TRBD1 (6 bases). The germline V gene encodes CDR1 LGHDT and CDR2 YNNKEL (reference sequence). The V end was cut by 2 bases, the J end by 6 bases, with 13 bases between. The CDR3 is 14 residues long. This CDR3 reads CASSQKGTSDGYTF. CDR3 coding DNA: TGTGCCAGCAGCCAAAAGGGGACATCCGATGGCTACACCTTC.

The V and J genes are TRBV7-9 and TRBJ2-7, with 7 bases matching TRBD2. V lost 4 bases and J lost 4; bases outside the gene matches: 13. CDR1 and CDR2 (germline): SEHNR, FQNEAQ (reference sequence). The CDR3 is 16 residues long. The CDR3 DNA reads TGTGCCAGCAGCTGGGGGTTGGCGGGGGACTTTTACGAGCAGTACTTC. Amino acid sequence: CASSWGLAGDFYEQYF.

This clone was observed once. The CDR3 here is CASKKDSGWSPLHF. For the CDR3, the DNA is TGTGCCAGCAAAAAGGACAGCGGATGGTCACCCCTCCACTTT. The genes are TRBV27 and TRBJ1-6; D is possibly TRBD1 (6 bases). Germline CDR1 MNHEY, CDR2 SMNVEV (reference sequence). Trimming shortened V by 7 bases and J by 10 bases, and 17 bases separated the two germline ends. The length of the CDR3 is 14 residues.

The chain recombines TRBV7-8 with TRBJ2-1, with 11 bases that match TRBD2. The CDR3 is made up of 13 amino acids. Per germline, CDR1 SGHVS and CDR2 FQNEAQ. V lost 5 bases and J lost 10; bases outside the gene matches: 4. CDR3 residues: CASSRGLAEEQFF. CDR3 sequence (DNA): TGTGCCAGCAGCAGGGGACTAGCGGAAGAGCAGTTCTTC.

This CDR3 is CASSKRKGEQYF. The CDR3 coding sequence is TGTGCCAGCAGCAAAAGGAAGGGCGAGCAGTACTTC. The V call is TRBV21-1, the J call TRBJ2-7. TRBV21-1 is tagged as a pseudogene. This CDR3 comprises 12 residues.

The CDR3 is CASSPDGNYGYTF. The CDR3 DNA is TGTGCCAGCAGCCCCGACGGGAACTATGGCTACACCTTC. The chain is built from TRBV6-5 and TRBJ1-2; no reliable D call. In germline, CDR1 is MNHEY, CDR2 SVGAGI. Trimming took off 6 bases at V and 2 bases at J, with 10 bases between the two ends. The CDR3 is 13 amino acids.

This clone was detected once. The chain combines TRBV6-1 with TRBJ1-2, with 8 bases that match TRBD1. The CDR3 spans 14 residues. J gave up 2 bases and V 1 base, and 0 bases lay outside the gene matches. Germline lookup yields CDR1 MNHNS and CDR2 SASEGT. The DNA for the CDR3 is TGTGCCAGCAGTGAAGGGACAGGGAACTATGGCTACACCTTC. Translating gives CASSEGTGNYGYTF.

The chain has TRBV4-1 and TRBJ1-6; no clear D gene. The germline V gene has CDR1 MGHRA and CDR2 YSYEKL. V was pared by 1 base and J by 7 bases, with 14 bases between. The CDR3 loop spans 16 amino acids. The CDR3 loop is CASSQALSNGNSPLHF. In DNA, the CDR3 is TGCGCCAGCAGCCAAGCCCTGAGTAACGGCAATTCACCCCTCCACTTT.

This sequence joins TRBV28 and TRBJ1-6; D is ambiguous. Trimming stripped 6 bases from V and 10 bases from J, with 7 bases between. The CDR3 runs to 11 residues. Germline CDR1 MDHEN, CDR2 SYDVKM. CDR3 in DNA: TGTGCCAGCAGGCGCGGGTCACCCCTCCACTTT. It translates to CASRRGSPLHF.

CDR3 sequence: CASSPPVLGNEQFF. Here the CDR3 DNA reads TGTGCCAGCAGCCCCCCGGTCCTGGGCAATGAGCAGTTCTTC. V usage is TRBV5-5 and J usage is TRBJ2-1, with D unclear. CDR3 length: 14 residues. V lost 4 bases and J lost 6, with 14 bases in between. Germline assignment: CDR1 SGHKS and CDR2 YYEKEE (reference sequence).